The clone carrying this T cell receptor beta chain has only a few counts. Its antigen remains unidentified. TCRdb re-derived calls from the RT-PCR reads in MiXCR, one entry per CDR3 protein. The sample has 3,000 to 4,000 distinct CDR3 sequences; almost 85% are singletons. Germline CDR1 MNHEY, CDR2 SMNVEV (reference sequence). The V end lost 6 bases, the J end lost 7 bases, and 16 bases lay between the germline ends. There are 14 residues in the CDR3. This record comes from a study of yellow fever vaccine responses in identical twins. Study conclusions and caveats: Reportedly, the T cell response mounted by twins to vaccine seemed partly convergent, partly personalized.

The receptor comes from a young woman who received the yellow fever vaccine. The chain is built from TRBV27 and TRBJ1-3; maybe TRBD1 (5 bases). Sequencing used T cells from blood (PBMCs), unsorted or a sorted subset (not recorded which), obtained before or after yellow fever vaccination (not recorded which). Here the CDR3 reads CASRQGDPSNTIYF. In nucleotides, the CDR3 is TGTGCCAGCAGACAAGGGGACCCTTCGAACACCATATATTTT.